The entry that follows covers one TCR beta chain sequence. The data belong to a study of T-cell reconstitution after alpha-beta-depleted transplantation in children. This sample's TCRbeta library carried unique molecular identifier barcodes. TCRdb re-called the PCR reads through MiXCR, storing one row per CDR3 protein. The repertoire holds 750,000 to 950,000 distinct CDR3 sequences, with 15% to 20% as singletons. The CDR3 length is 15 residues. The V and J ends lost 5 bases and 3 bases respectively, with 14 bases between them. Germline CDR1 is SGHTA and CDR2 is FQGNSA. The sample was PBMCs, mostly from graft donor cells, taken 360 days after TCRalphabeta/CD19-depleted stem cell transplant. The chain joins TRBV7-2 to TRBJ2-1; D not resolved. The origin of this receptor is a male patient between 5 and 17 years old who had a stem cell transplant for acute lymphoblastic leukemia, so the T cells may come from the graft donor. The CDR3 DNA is TGTGCCAGCAGCCCCCGATCCCTTTTCTACAATGAGCAGTTCTTC. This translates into CASSPRSLFYNEQFF.